Below, 29 T cell receptor beta chains from the same sample are listed, as sequenced in a study of cytomegalovirus exposure and HLA in healthy donors. Sequenced by immunoSEQ multiplex PCR; TCRdb stores in-frame clones only, minus some. The table includes 170,000 or so clones, around 81% detected once. The source material was PBMCs. These receptors were collected from a woman aged 18-29 years in good health and CMV-seropositive.

The chain recombines TRBV11-3 with TRBJ2-7; D is possibly TRBD1 (6 bases). The CDR3 is 16 amino acids. The germline V gene has CDR1 SGHNT and CDR2 YENEEA. Deletions cut 1 base from V and 0 bases from J, with 13 bases between. The CDR3 DNA reads as TGTGCCAGCAGCTTAGGGGGGCAGGATAGCTCCTACGAGCAGTACTTC. This codes for CASSLGGQDSSYEQYF.

This clone was seen once. The genes are TRBV6-5 and TRBJ2-3; 7 bases are shared with TRBD1. This CDR3 spans 14 amino acids. V shed 6 bases and J 2 bases; nucleotides not matched to a gene: 5. Germline CDR1 MNHEY, CDR2 SVGAGI. DNA for the CDR3: TGTGCCAGCAGCCAGGGGGTGGACACAGATACGCAGTATTTT. As protein: CASSQGVDTDTQYF.

The V call is TRBV23-1, the J call TRBJ2-1; TRBD1 agrees at 9 bases. TRBV23-1 is classed as an ORF, of uncertain function. J was trimmed by 6 bases and V by 6 bases; bases with no gene match: 9. There are 15 residues in the CDR3. The CDR3 region is CASSRTGTGTNEQFF. The CDR3, as DNA: TGCGCCAGCAGCCGAACCGGGACAGGGACCAATGAGCAGTTCTTC.

The chain has TRBV19 and TRBJ1-5; 8 nucleotides match TRBD1. CDR1 and CDR2 from the germline V gene are LNHDA and SQIVND (reference sequence). There are 15 residues in the CDR3. V lost 7 bases and J lost 3; bases outside the gene matches: 8. The chain's CDR3 is CASTSGQVFNQPQHF. Here the CDR3 DNA reads TGTGCCAGTACCTCGGGACAGGTCTTCAATCAGCCCCAGCATTTT.

The chain links TRBV2 to TRBJ2-5; TRBD2 agrees at 11 bases. Germline V CDR1 and CDR2: SNHLY, FYNNEI. This CDR3 has 15 residues. The V and J ends lost 4 bases and 2 bases, in that order; junction bases with no gene match: 3. CDR3 sequence reads: CASSGLAGSQETQYF. The CDR3 DNA reads TGTGCCAGCAGTGGACTAGCGGGGAGTCAAGAGACCCAGTACTTC.

The J gene is TRBJ1-3, the V gene TRBV28, with no clear D. Germline CDR1 MDHEN, CDR2 SYDVKM. V was shortened by 2 bases and J by 3 bases, with 11 bases between the two germline ends. This CDR3 comprises 15 residues. The CDR3 sequence: CASSLKFRGGNTIYF. The CDR3 DNA is TGTGCCAGCAGTTTAAAGTTCCGGGGTGGAAACACCATATATTTT.

This clone was seen a single time. The V gene is TRBV7-6, the J gene TRBJ1-6; D is ambiguous. The ends were cut back, 1 base at V and 9 bases at J, with 7 bases in the middle. The CDR3 runs to 13 residues. Germline V gives CDR1 SGHVS, CDR2 FNYEAQ. The CDR3 here is CASSLDRFSPLHF. In nucleotides, the CDR3 is TGTGCCAGCAGCTTAGATCGGTTTTCACCCCTCCACTTT.

The V and J genes are TRBV5-1 and TRBJ1-2; 10 nucleotides match TRBD1. The V gene end was trimmed by 4 bases and the J gene end by 4 bases; junction bases not matched to a gene: 16. Germline V gene lookup returns CDR1 SGHRS and CDR2 YFSETQ. The CDR3 runs 18 residues. CDR3 coding DNA: TGCGCCAGCAGCCCCGCCGGGACAGGGGAACCACAAAGCTATGGCTACACCTTC. Amino acid sequence: CASSPAGTGEPQSYGYTF.

In nucleotides, the CDR3 is TGTGCCAGCAGCGTAGACGGACTGTCGAACACTGAAGCTTTCTTT. Encoded protein: CASSVDGLSNTEAFF. The chain combines TRBV9 with TRBJ1-1; no firm D call. Trimming left V 0 bases short and J 1 base short, with 10 bases between. CDR1 SGDLS and CDR2 YYNGEE come from the germline V gene. This CDR3 comprises 15 residues.

This chain connects TRBV27 to TRBJ2-1, with D maybe TRBD2 (6 bases). The length of the CDR3 is 16 residues. The germline gives CDR1 MNHEY, CDR2 SMNVEV (reference sequence). Trimming removed 5 bases at V and 6 bases at J, with 20 bases between. CDR3 coding DNA: TGTGCCAGCAGTGCTGGAGGGGCTCCCGCCCTCAATGAGCAGTTCTTC. This translates into CASSAGGAPALNEQFF.

Here the CDR3 DNA reads TGTGCCAGCAGCTTATCGGGACTACCGCAAGAGACCCAGTACTTC. This translates into CASSLSGLPQETQYF. This chain connects TRBV7-2 to TRBJ2-5; 7 bases agree with TRBD2. The length of the CDR3 is 15 residues. CDR1 and CDR2 (germline): SGHTA, FQGNSA. The ends lost 2 bases at V and 2 bases at J; junction bases unmatched: 5.

This sequence joins TRBV5-1 and TRBJ2-7, with 9 bases that match TRBD1. Germline V CDR1 and CDR2: SGHRS, YFSETQ. The CDR3 loop spans 15 amino acids. J lost 2 bases, V lost 0 bases, and 3 bases had no gene match. CDR3 coding DNA: TGCGCCAGCAGCTTGGATGGACAGGGGACCTACGAGCAGTACTTC. Its translation is CASSLDGQGTYEQYF.

V and J are TRBV4-1 and TRBJ1-2; the D gene is possibly TRBD1 (6 bases). The CDR3 consists of 15 residues. CDR1 and CDR2 from the germline V gene are MGHRA and YSYEKL. The V gene lost 0 bases and the J gene lost 3 bases, with 11 bases spanning the gap. CDR3 loop: CASSQEGNRDYGYTF. The DNA of the CDR3 is TGCGCCAGCAGCCAAGAGGGGAACAGGGACTATGGCTACACCTTC.

In this sample, this clone turned up a few times. V gene TRBV6-5 combines with J gene TRBJ2-3; D gene uncertain. Germline values: CDR1 MNHEY, CDR2 SVGAGI. V was trimmed by 4 bases and J by 3 bases, leaving 14 bases between them. The CDR3 is made up of 15 amino acids. The CDR3 sequence is CASSSQFFGTDTQYF. The CDR3 nucleotides read TGTGCCAGCAGTTCCCAATTTTTCGGGACAGATACGCAGTATTTT.

V gene TRBV5-1 combines with J gene TRBJ1-1, with D tentatively TRBD1 (5 bases). V dropped 2 bases and J dropped 5 bases, with 16 bases sitting between them. The CDR3 is made up of 15 amino acids. Germline lookup yields CDR1 SGHRS and CDR2 YFSETQ. CDR3 region: CASSFGGILGTEAFF. The CDR3 coding sequence is TGCGCCAGCAGCTTTGGGGGGATTCTGGGTACTGAAGCTTTCTTT.

The chain uses TRBV2 and TRBJ2-5, with D possibly TRBD1 on 6 matching bases. The germline V gene encodes CDR1 SNHLY and CDR2 FYNNEI. The CDR3 runs to 19 residues. V gave up 0 bases and J gave up 5 bases, with 25 bases separating them. The CDR3 DNA reads as TGTGCCAGCAGTGAAGCGACAGGAACCTGGGGTCCCGGTCGGGAGACCCAGTACTTC. Its protein is CASSEATGTWGPGRETQYF.

CDR3 DNA sequence: TGTGCCAGCAGCCGTAGACGCGGGGATACGCAGTATTTT. Its translation: CASSRRRGDTQYF. The gene calls are TRBV11-3 and TRBJ2-3, with D possibly TRBD2 on 5 matching bases. This CDR3 contains 13 residues. Germline V gene data show CDR1 as SGHNT and CDR2 as YENEEA. V lost 5 bases, J lost 6 bases, and 12 bases lay in between.

This clone was counted between two and nine times. The chain employs TRBV5-6 and TRBJ2-7; 7 bases line up with TRBD1. The CDR3 spans 14 residues. Germline V gene lookup returns CDR1 SGHDT and CDR2 YYEEEE. V shed 3 bases, J shed 0 bases, and the junction held 3 bases outside the gene matches. CDR3 nucleotide sequence: TGTGCCAGCAGCTCATACAGGGGCTCCTACGAGCAGTACTTC. Translating gives CASSSYRGSYEQYF.

The V call is TRBV9, the J call TRBJ2-7, with 11 bases fitting TRBD2. Looked up from germline, CDR1 is SGDLS and CDR2 is YYNGEE. Germline trimming cut 10 bases from V and 0 bases from J; bases unmatched to any gene: 3. This CDR3 contains 13 residues. CDR3 DNA: TGTGCCTCGGGGACTAGCGGCTCCTACGAGCAGTACTTC. It codes for CASGTSGSYEQYF.

The chain is built from TRBV6-5 and TRBJ2-1; weak D call: TRBD1 (5 bases). Trimming shortened V by 6 bases and J by 10 bases, and 19 bases separated the two germline ends. The CDR3 extends over 14 amino acids. Looked up from germline, CDR1 is MNHEY and CDR2 is SVGAGI. The CDR3 bases are TGTGCCAGCAGCCCTGGGGCAGGGATATTGGAGCAGTTCTTC. Protein: CASSPGAGILEQFF.

CDR3 DNA sequence: TGTGCCAGCAGCCACATTTTTCAGGGGGAGCGTGGTGAGCAGTTCTTC. Its translation is CASSHIFQGERGEQFF. The chain couples TRBV7-3 to TRBJ2-1, with TRBD1 matching over 7 bases. Per germline, CDR1 SGHTA and CDR2 FQGTGA. V gave up 5 bases and J gave up 9 bases; unmatched junction bases: 16. The CDR3 is 16 amino acids.

The chain recombines TRBV29-1 with TRBJ2-7; 7 positions match TRBD2. Per germline, CDR1 SQVTM and CDR2 ANQGSEA. With V trimmed by 6 bases and J by 4 bases, 3 bases remained unmatched. This CDR3 has 11 amino acids. As DNA, the CDR3 is TGCAGCGTCGGCGGGGGATACGAGCAGTACTTC. Translation gives CSVGGGYEQYF.

This chain links TRBV5-1 with TRBJ2-5, with TRBD2 matching over 10 bases. This CDR3 is built from 14 residues. Germline CDR1 reads SGHRS; CDR2 reads YFSETQ. J was trimmed by 2 bases and V by 4 bases; bases with no gene match: 2. Here the CDR3 DNA reads TGCGCCAGCAGCGGAGCGGGGGGGCAAGAGACCCAGTACTTC. Its protein product is CASSGAGGQETQYF. Filled out from reference TRBV5-1 and TRBJ2-5, the complete variable domain reads KAGVTQTPRYLIKTRGQQVTLSCSPISGHRSVSWYQQTPGQGLQFLFEYFSETQRNKGNFPGRFSGRQFSNSRSEMNVSTLELGDSALYLCASSGAGGQETQYFGPGTRLLVL.

The V and J genes are TRBV9 and TRBJ2-3; TRBD2 matches 10 bases. The CDR3 is made up of 15 amino acids. Unmatched junction bases numbered 5, after V lost 0 bases and J lost 7 bases. Germline-derived CDR1 and CDR2 are SGDLS and YYNGEE. The CDR3: CASSVEAGGPYTQYF. In DNA, the CDR3 is TGTGCCAGCAGCGTAGAAGCGGGGGGGCCGTATACGCAGTATTTT.

CDR3 nucleotide sequence: TGTGCCAGCAGAGACGCTGGGACAGGGGGGGCCTACGAGCAGTACTTC. It is translated as CASRDAGTGGAYEQYF. The rearrangement joins TRBV27 to TRBJ2-7, with TRBD1 identical over 11 bases. This CDR3 spans 16 amino acids. Germline CDR1 is MNHEY and CDR2 is SMNVEV (reference sequence). With V trimmed by 6 bases and J by 2 bases, 9 bases remained unmatched.

Here the CDR3 reads CASTSGTEAFF. DNA of the CDR3: TGTGCCAGCACCTCGGGCACTGAAGCTTTCTTT. This rearrangement joins TRBV27 to TRBJ1-1, with D hard to call. CDR1 is MNHEY, CDR2 SMNVEV, per germline (reference sequence). The CDR3 totals 11 residues. The V gene lost 7 bases and the J gene lost 4 bases, with 7 bases spanning the gap.

The CDR3 region has the DNA TGCAGTGCTGCGGGCTCCTACGAGCAGTACTTC. This sequence encodes CSAAGSYEQYF. This rearrangement joins TRBV20-1 to TRBJ2-7, with D perhaps matching TRBD2 (5 bases). V lost 5 bases and J 0 bases, leaving 5 bases between the germline ends. Looked up from germline, CDR1 is DFQATT and CDR2 is SNEGSKA (reference sequence). This CDR3 region has 11 residues.

The chain links TRBV2 to TRBJ2-7, with 9 bases aligning to TRBD1. V lost 6 bases to trimming and J lost 2 bases; unmatched junction nucleotides: 2. CDR1 is SNHLY and CDR2 is FYNNEI in the germline V gene. The CDR3 covers 13 residues. CDR3 bases: TGTGCCAGCAGCGGGACAGGGCCCTACGAGCAGTACTTC. It yields the protein CASSGTGPYEQYF.

The V gene is TRBV5-4, the J gene TRBJ1-2; D is unclear. The CDR3 sequence is 13 residues long. Germline V lookup: CDR1 SGHNT, CDR2 YYREEE (reference sequence). Trimming took off 4 bases at V and 4 bases at J, with 11 bases between the two ends. CDR3 loop: CASSLVGGYGYTF. CDR3 nucleotides: TGTGCCAGCAGCCTGGTGGGAGGCTATGGCTACACCTTC.